This entry concerns a single T cell receptor beta chain. The target antigen is unknown. Total RNA input per TCR library was around 3,500 ng. TCRdb reprocessed the 5' RACE reads and stores each CDR3 protein as one record, lacking DNA. The table for this sample gives approximately 400,000 distinct CDR3 sequences. These data are taken from a study of monozygotic twins with inflammatory bowel disease. The CDR3 is 14 amino acids. CDR1 MNHEY and CDR2 SVGAGI come from the germline V gene. Study-wide results and caveats: With others, IBD patients shared fewer clonotypes than healthy twins did, especially with disease activity. For repertoire similarity, concordant twins did not differ from discordant twins, possibly because power was limited.

Sequencing used blood. The J gene is TRBJ1-3, the V gene TRBV6-5. The receptor was isolated from a human donor with ulcerative colitis or Crohn's disease, or a healthy co-twin of an affected twin (not recorded which). CDR3 protein: CASSLESPGNTIYF.